The source of this T cell receptor beta chain is a study of shared clonotypes between healthy human individuals (dated by TCRdb to 2018 to 2021). The study in broad terms: The cohort included three men and two women between 18 and 49 years of age. To estimate repertoire size and how much clonotypes are shared between individuals, the study performed deep sequencing of blood TCR repertoires from roughly five healthy adults. To increase sequencing depth and limit assay-specific biases, TCR repertoire library preparation and sequencing were carried out by different laboratories using diverse techniques. Between about 0.8 and 8.9 billion PBMCs per donor were obtained by leukapheresis.

As concerns this clone: Which antigen it targets is not known. No much larger clone exists at a distance of one base, and base qualities are not known.

Using the deep immunoSEQ assay, TCR CDR3 regions were amplified from genomic DNA by multiplex PCR. Extracted genomic DNA from each cell subset was distributed evenly across all wells of several immunoSEQ 96-well plates, and each plate was treated as a replicate. Each replicate PCR for unsorted PBMC received roughly 300 ng genomic DNA, equal to 30,000 to 35,000 T cell genomes. Genomic DNA from unsorted PBMC was sequenced over ten immunoSEQ deep assay plates. The purified libraries were quantified using a Qubit 3.0 fluorometer, sized with a Bioanalyzer 2100, and then quantified again using the KAPA Library Quantification kit. Every immunoSEQ 96-well plate was sequenced on a dedicated single-read 150-cycle Illumina NextSeq 550 flow cell. In the original analysis: Because the immunoSEQ output held only junctional sequences and lacked quality scores, the filtering could not match the filtering applied to full-length reads. Sequences were annotated with PyIR, a Python wrapper for IgBLAST v1.9, using IMGT germline references to assign V/J genes and CDR3. Any read was removed if the V/J assignment was weak (E-value above 1e-6), the CDR3 was missing, or the read contained stop codons, out-of-frame junctions, or ambiguous translated residues. V3J clonotypes were defined as sequences sharing an identical inferred V gene, J gene, and CDR3 amino acid sequence. Percentage overlap between repertoires was calculated by dividing the number of shared unique clonotypes by the size of the smaller repertoire. Three approaches were used to assess repertoire richness: RTK rarefaction, the Chao1 estimator, and Recon v2.1 estimates of unobserved clonotypes. This is the immuneACCESS table as TCRdb keeps it, with only in-frame sequences that have V and J called. A part of the clones is gone; compared with another copy, unresolved V genes explain less than half, and the rest is unexplained. V, J and clone size are taken as reported in that table, and D and trimming were inferred from the DNA itself. The sample yields approximately 470,000 clones; roughly 80% were counted once. The top ten constitute about 12% of the sample.

General findings and caveats noted by the study authors: The small number of donors limited the genetic and exposure-history diversity represented. Sampling was restricted to blood, and TCR repertoires in tissues likely differ from the TCR repertoires found in blood. Pairwise subsampling indicated that sequencing depth was expected to affect the degree of clonotype sharing among donors.

The donors were healthy, HIV-negative adults who had no recently reported acute infections or vaccinations. All donors were Caucasian adults living in Nashville, Tennessee, USA. For unsorted samples, some 90 million PBMCs were counted, and genomic DNA was extracted using the QIAamp DNA Blood Mini kit. Blood was collected by leukapheresis, and PBMCs were isolated by Ficoll-Histopaque density gradient centrifugation and then cryopreserved in liquid nitrogen vapor phase. The sequence was obtained from a woman aged 40 to 50 in good health. Some clones in this sample may be carry-over from other donors' samples. Sequencing was done on a sample of PBMCs.

The sequenced DNA is TGTGCCAGCAGTTTATTCAAGACTGAAGCTTTCTTT. Its translation reads: CASSLFKTEAFF. The chain employs TRBV28 and TRBJ1-1, with no reliable assignment of the D segment. The CDR1 and CDR2 encoded by the germline V gene are MDHEN and SYDVKM. Inclusive of the bounding cysteine and phenylalanine, the CDR3 is 12 residues long. Only CDR3 DNA remains: 36 bases, in frame from the first base. V is cut by 1 base and J by 5 bases, and the space between the germline ends is 5 bases.